This T cell receptor beta chain was sequenced during a study of cytomegalovirus exposure and HLA in healthy donors. Findings and limits, study-wide: Accurate prediction of HLA-A and HLA-B alleles (for most subjects) was reportedly achieved from TCR beta sequences.

Comment on this clone: Antigen unknown.

The V and J ends lost 3 bases and 4 bases respectively, with 9 bases between them. Per germline, CDR1 MNHNS and CDR2 SASEGT. The CDR3 loop spans 13 amino acids. The donors comprised healthy bone marrow donors. Primers for the PCR totalled 60 Vbeta and 13 Jbeta. The repertoire was sequenced with immunoSEQ multiplex PCR; TCRdb's copy has only in-frame clones and lacks some. The sample carries 150,000 to 200,000 clones, 65% to 85% recorded once. Sequencing used PBMCs. The chain recombines TRBV6-1 with TRBJ1-2; the D is unclear. This clonotype was sampled from a woman aged 18-29 years in good health and CMV-seronegative. The CDR3 sequence: CASSDTSGYGYTF. The DNA of the CDR3 is TGTGCCAGCAGTGACACCTCGGGCTATGGCTACACCTTC.